A single T cell receptor beta chain is shown here with its context. This entry belongs to a study of blood T cells in healthy people across ages. With a J-beta primer mix and a sample-barcoded 5' primer, a second PCR ran about 7 to 12 cycles. TCRdb re-called the 5' RACE reads through MiXCR, storing one row per CDR3 protein. The sample includes fewer than 1,000,000 distinct CDR3 sequences, 44% of them seen just once. The CDR3 is 18 amino acids. With V trimmed by 3 bases and J by 0 bases, 12 bases remained unmatched. Germline loops: CDR1 KGHDR, CDR2 SFDVKD. This receptor was obtained from a man aged 60 to 75 in good health. Sequenced material: blood. The gene calls are TRBV24-1 and TRBJ2-5, with TRBD2 identical over 7 bases. CDR3 bases: TGTGCCACCAGTGATCCACTAAACGGGGGGATCTACCAAGAGACCCAGTACTTC. Amino acids: CATSDPLNGGIYQETQYF.